A selection of T cell receptor beta chains follows, all from one sample in a study of shared clonotypes between healthy human individuals. Repertoires were generated with immunoSEQ multiplex PCR, while TCRdb's copy carries only in-frame clones and drops some. The data show roughly 2 million clones, approximately 95% seen once. Sequencing was performed on naive CD4+ T cells sorted from blood. The receptors were gathered from a man in his late teens or twenties in good health. The CDR3 runs from the conserved cysteine through the conserved F or W. The order of the fields is D gene, V gene, J gene, CDR3 DNA, CDR3 protein. The D gene is left open where the match is weak.

>TRBD1|TRBV18|TRBJ1-5
TGTGCCAGCTCACCGCGGACAGGGGACAATCAGCCCCAGCATTTT
CASSPRTGDNQPQHF
>TRBD1|TRBV6-5|TRBJ1-5
TGTGCCAGCAGAACAGGGGGGGGTGGCAATCAGCCCCAGCATTTT
CASRTGGGGNQPQHF
>TRBD1|TRBV30|TRBJ1-5
TGTGCCTGGAGCCGGGACAGGGATGCTCAGCCCCAGCATTTT
CAWSRDRDAQPQHF
>.|TRBV5-4|TRBJ1-1
TGTGCCAGCGGTACAGCGGTAGGTGAAGCTTTCTTT
CASGTAVGEAFF
>TRBD1|TRBV2|TRBJ2-7
TGTGCCAGCAGTGAATGGGGACAGGTGCTTTTTCAGCAGTACTTC
CASSEWGQVLFQQYF
>TRBD1|TRBV5-1|TRBJ2-7
TGCGCCAGCAGGGGGACAGGGAATTCCTACGAGCAGTACTTC
CASRGTGNSYEQYF
>TRBD1|TRBV29-1|TRBJ1-1
TGCAGCGTGGCGGACAGGCGCCAGATGAACACTGAAGCTTTCTTT
CSVADRRQMNTEAFF
>.|TRBV4-1|TRBJ2-7
TGCGCCAGCAGCCAAGGCTCAGGGCTCCCCTACGAGCAGTACTTC
CASSQGSGLPYEQYF
>.|TRBV11-2|TRBJ2-7
TGTGCCAGCACCGGACGAACTCGAAAGGGATCCTACGAGCAGTACTTC
CASTGRTRKGSYEQYF
>TRBD1|TRBV6-5|TRBJ1-1
TGTGCCAGCAGTTACGTCGTCCAGGGGGCTGTCGCTGAAGCTTTCTTT
CASSYVVQGAVAEAFF
>.|TRBV5-5|TRBJ1-6
TGTGCCAGCAGCTTGGAGAGCCTCCCCTATAATTCACCCCTCCACTTT
CASSLESLPYNSPLHF
>.|TRBV29-1|TRBJ2-4
TGCAGCGTTGGTCTAGCCAAAAACATTCAGTACTTC
CSVGLAKNIQYF
>TRBD1|TRBV5-1|TRBJ1-2
TGCGCCAGCGGGACAGGGGCTGGCTACACCTTC
CASGTGAGYTF
>.|TRBV2|TRBJ2-5
TGTGCCAGCAGTGTGGGCGGGGAGACCCAGTACTTC
CASSVGGETQYF
>TRBD2|TRBV4-2|TRBJ2-3
TGTGCCAGCAGCCGAGGGACTAGCGGGGGGGAAGATACGCAGTATTTT
CASSRGTSGGEDTQYF
>.|TRBV19|TRBJ2-7
TGTGCCAGTAGTATTTTCCCGGCGAGCTCCTACGAGCAGTACTTC
CASSIFPASSYEQYF